What follows is one T cell receptor (beta chain) and its context. This record belongs to a study of shared clonotypes between healthy human individuals. Germline values: CDR1 SGHDT, CDR2 YYEEEE. This CDR3 contains 12 residues. Trimming took 5 bases from V and 5 from J, leaving 11 bases between them. The assay was immunoSEQ multiplex PCR, and TCRdb's table has in-frame clones only and misses some. The profile shows around 2,000,000 clones, 85% to 95% of them singletons. CD45RO-negative cells were positively selected for CCR7, leaving out terminally differentiated effector memory CD45RA+ cells. Source material: naive CD8+ T cells sorted from blood. The chain employs TRBV5-6 and TRBJ2-7; D is uncertain. The TCR sequence derives from a man younger than 35 in good health. CDR3 sequence: CASSTQANEQYF. CDR3 sequence (DNA): TGTGCCAGCAGTACCCAGGCAAACGAGCAGTACTTC.